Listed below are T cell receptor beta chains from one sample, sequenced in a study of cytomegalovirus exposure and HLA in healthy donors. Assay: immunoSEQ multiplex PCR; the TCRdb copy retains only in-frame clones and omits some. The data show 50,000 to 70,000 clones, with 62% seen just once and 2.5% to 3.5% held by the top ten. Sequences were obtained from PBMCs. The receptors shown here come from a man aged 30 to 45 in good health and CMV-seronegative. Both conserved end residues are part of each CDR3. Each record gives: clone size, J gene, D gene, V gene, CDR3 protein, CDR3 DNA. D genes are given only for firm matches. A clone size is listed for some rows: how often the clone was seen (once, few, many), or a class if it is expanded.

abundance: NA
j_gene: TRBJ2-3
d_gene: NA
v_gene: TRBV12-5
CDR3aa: CASGLAGTDTQYF
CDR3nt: TGTGCTAGTGGTTTGGCAGGCACAGATACGCAGTATTTT

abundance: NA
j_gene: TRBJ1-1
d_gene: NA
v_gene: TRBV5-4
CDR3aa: CASTGSGLQNTEAFF
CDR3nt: TGTGCCAGCACCGGATCGGGACTTCAGAACACTGAAGCTTTCTTT

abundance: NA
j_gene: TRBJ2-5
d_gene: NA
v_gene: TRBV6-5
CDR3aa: CASSMGHSQETQYF
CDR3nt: TGTGCCAGCAGTATGGGGCATAGCCAAGAGACCCAGTACTTC

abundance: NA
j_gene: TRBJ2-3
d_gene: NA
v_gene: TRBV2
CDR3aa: CASRSASVNTDTQYF
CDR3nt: TGTGCCAGCAGGAGCGCTAGCGTAAACACAGATACGCAGTATTTT

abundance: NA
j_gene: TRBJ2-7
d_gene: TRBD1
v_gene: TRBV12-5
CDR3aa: CASGFGDSSYYEQYF
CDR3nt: TGTGCTAGTGGTTTCGGGGACAGCTCATACTACGAGCAGTACTTC

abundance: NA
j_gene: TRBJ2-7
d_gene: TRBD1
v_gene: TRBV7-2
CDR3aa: CASSVTGVPYEQYF
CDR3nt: TGTGCCAGCAGCGTCACAGGGGTCCCCTACGAGCAGTACTTC

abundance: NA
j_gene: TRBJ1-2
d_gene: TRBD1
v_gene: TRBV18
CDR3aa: CASSPNDRGYGYTF
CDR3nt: TGTGCCAGCTCACCAAACGACAGGGGCTATGGCTACACCTTC

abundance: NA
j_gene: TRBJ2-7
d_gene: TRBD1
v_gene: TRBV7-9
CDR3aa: CASSLTGTGSYEQYF
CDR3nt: TGTGCCAGCAGCTTAACCGGGACAGGGTCCTACGAGCAGTACTTC

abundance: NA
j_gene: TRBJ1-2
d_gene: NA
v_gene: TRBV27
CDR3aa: CASSEGANYGYTF
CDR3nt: TGTGCCAGCAGTGAGGGCGCGAACTATGGCTACACCTTC

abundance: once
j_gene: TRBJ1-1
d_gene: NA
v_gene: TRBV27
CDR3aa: CASKSWLNTEAFF
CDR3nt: TGTGCCAGTAAATCCTGGCTGAACACTGAAGCTTTCTTT

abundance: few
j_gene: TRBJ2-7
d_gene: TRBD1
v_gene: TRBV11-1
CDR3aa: CASSGRYRGHAYEQYF
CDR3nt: TGTGCCAGCAGCGGGCGGTACAGGGGTCACGCCTACGAGCAGTACTTC

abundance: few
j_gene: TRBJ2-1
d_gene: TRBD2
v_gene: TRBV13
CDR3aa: CASSSRTSYNEQFF
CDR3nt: TGTGCCAGCAGCTCTCGGACTAGCTACAATGAGCAGTTCTTC

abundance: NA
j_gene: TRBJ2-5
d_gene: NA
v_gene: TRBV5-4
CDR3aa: CASSLGTFFGGASETQYF
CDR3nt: TGTGCCAGCAGCTTGGGGACTTTTTTCGGCGGGGCGTCAGAGACCCAGTACTTC

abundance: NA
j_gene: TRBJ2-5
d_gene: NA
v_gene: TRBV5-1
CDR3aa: CASSAGGRGASLQETQYF
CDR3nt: TGCGCCAGCAGCGCTGGAGGGAGGGGGGCCAGCCTTCAAGAGACCCAGTACTTC

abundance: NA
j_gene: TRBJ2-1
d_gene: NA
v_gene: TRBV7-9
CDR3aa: CASSLIGNEQFF
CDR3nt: TGTGCCAGCAGCTTAATCGGGAATGAGCAGTTCTTC

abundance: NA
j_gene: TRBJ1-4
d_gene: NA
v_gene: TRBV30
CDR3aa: CACPSEKLFF
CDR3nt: TGTGCCTGCCCGTCTGAAAAACTGTTTTTT

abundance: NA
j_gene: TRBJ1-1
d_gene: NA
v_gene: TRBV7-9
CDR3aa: CASSDTVNTEAFF
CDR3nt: TGTGCCAGCAGCGACACAGTGAACACTGAAGCTTTCTTT

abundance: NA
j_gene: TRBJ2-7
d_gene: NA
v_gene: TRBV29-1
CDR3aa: CSATTGSYEQYF
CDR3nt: TGCAGCGCAACGACGGGCTCCTACGAGCAGTACTTC

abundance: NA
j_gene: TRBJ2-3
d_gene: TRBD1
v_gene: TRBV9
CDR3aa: CASSVAGSTGAGSRTQYF
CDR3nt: TGTGCCAGCAGCGTAGCTGGCTCGACAGGGGCCGGTTCTCGTACGCAGTATTTT

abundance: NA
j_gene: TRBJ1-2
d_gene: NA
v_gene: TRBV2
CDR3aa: CASHLDTRGYTF
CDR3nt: TGTGCCAGCCATCTGGACACCCGTGGCTACACCTTC

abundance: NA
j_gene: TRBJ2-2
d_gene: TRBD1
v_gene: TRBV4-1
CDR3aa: CASSHSWTGPYGELFF
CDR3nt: TGCGCCAGCAGCCATTCCTGGACAGGTCCCTACGGGGAGCTGTTTTTT

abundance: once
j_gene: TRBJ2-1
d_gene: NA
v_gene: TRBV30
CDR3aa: CAWSLKRGDEQFF
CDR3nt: TGTGCCTGGAGTTTAAAAAGGGGCGATGAGCAGTTCTTC

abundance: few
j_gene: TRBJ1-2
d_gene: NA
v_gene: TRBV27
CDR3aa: CASSLSRQTFYGYTF
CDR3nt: TGTGCCAGCAGTTTATCAAGACAGACCTTCTATGGCTACACCTTC

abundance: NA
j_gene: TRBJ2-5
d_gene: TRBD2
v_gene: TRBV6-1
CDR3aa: CASRPGLAEETQYF
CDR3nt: TGTGCCAGCAGACCGGGACTAGCTGAGGAGACCCAGTACTTC

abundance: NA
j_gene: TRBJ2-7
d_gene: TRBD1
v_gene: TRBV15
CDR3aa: CATSTNGRQGEYEQYF
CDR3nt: TGTGCCACCAGCACGAATGGTCGACAGGGAGAATACGAGCAGTACTTC